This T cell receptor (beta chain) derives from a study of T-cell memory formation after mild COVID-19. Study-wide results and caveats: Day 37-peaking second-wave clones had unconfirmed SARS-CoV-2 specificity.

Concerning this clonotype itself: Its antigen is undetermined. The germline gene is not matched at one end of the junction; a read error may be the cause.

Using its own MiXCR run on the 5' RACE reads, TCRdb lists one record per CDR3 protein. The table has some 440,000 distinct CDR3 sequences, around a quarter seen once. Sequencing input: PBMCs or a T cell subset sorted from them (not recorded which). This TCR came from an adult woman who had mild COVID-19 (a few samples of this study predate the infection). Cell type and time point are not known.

The CDR3 is CAGRHGSGELFF. The CDR3, as DNA: TGTGCCGGCAGGCATGGGTCCGGGGAGCTGTTTTTT. The gene calls are TRBV7-9 and TRBJ2-2; D remains ambiguous. CDR1 is SEHNR, CDR2 FQNEAQ, per germline (reference sequence). This CDR3 is built from 12 residues.